The TCR beta chain described here comes from a study of shared clonotypes between healthy human individuals. At the level of the study: Three plates each covered CD4 naive and memory; CD8 naive two, CD8 memory one.

The study, taken as a whole, reports: Generally, naive subsets (rather than memory subsets) showed larger estimated richness.

Cells designated naive CD8 were CD45RO-negative and were positively selected for CCR7, with terminally differentiated effector memory CD45RA+ cells excluded. Adult Caucasians living in Nashville, Tennessee made up all of the donors. In germline, CDR1 is MNHEY, CDR2 SMNVEV (reference sequence). Trimming left V 5 bases short and J 0 bases short, with 11 bases between. The CDR3 length is 15 residues. This clone was found a few times. Its antigen is unidentified. TCRdb's copy holds only in-frame clones and misses some; the assay was immunoSEQ multiplex PCR. Counted here are around 700,000 clones, approximately 90% occurring once; the ten biggest clones make up roughly 24%.

The receptor was isolated from a young man in good health. The V gene is TRBV27, the J gene TRBJ1-5; D perhaps matches TRBD1 (5 bases). The sequencing sample was made of naive CD8+ T cells sorted from blood. CDR3 region: CASSAGQVSNQPQHF. The CDR3 region has the DNA TGTGCCAGCAGTGCAGGGCAGGTTAGCAATCAGCCCCAGCATTTT.